One T cell receptor (beta chain) is described in this entry. Its antigen is unknown. The ends were cut back, 11 bases at V and 5 bases at J, with 17 bases in the middle. The length of the CDR3 is 13 residues. Germline CDR1 reads ENHRY; CDR2 reads SYGVKD. This specimen belongs to a study of CD8+ T cells in alopecia areata. Across the study: Each of the treated patients was given oral tofacitinib, 5 to 10 mg twice daily, for moderate-to-severe alopecia areata. Overall study results and limits: Scalp sequencing captures resident alphabeta T cells of normal skin too. Mice showed clearer TCR sharing than patients did, a gap that was possibly HLA-related.

cDNA prepared by RNA extraction and subsequent reverse transcription served as the template for sequencing. The table came from immunoSEQ multiplex PCR; TCRdb's copy has only in-frame clones and leaves some out. The table lists 140,000 to 150,000 clones, 45% to 60% of them singletons. Alopecia areata patients provided lesional scalp punch biopsies and peripheral blood, both collected for the study. The clonotype was recovered from a human donor with alopecia areata. The sequenced material came from CD4+ T cells sorted from blood. The J gene is TRBJ2-3, the V gene TRBV10-3; D gene ambiguous. For the CDR3, the DNA is TGTGCCTCAGGCGTGGCAGGCAAAGATACGCAGTATTTT. Its protein product is CASGVAGKDTQYF.